Listed below are T cell receptor beta chains from one sample, sequenced in a study of T cell responses to AZD1222 COVID-19 vaccine. Clones were sequenced by immunoSEQ multiplex PCR, and TCRdb holds only the in-frame ones, with some missing. The table shows 120,000 or so clones, with more than 75% occurring only once. Sequencing used peripheral blood, obtained on day 0 of AZD1222 vaccination. The origin of the receptors is an adult in good health. Both conserved end residues are part of each CDR3. D genes are given only for firm matches. Expanded clones are given a class, and other clones once, few, many or no size at all.

CDR3nt	CDR3aa	abundance	d_gene	v_gene	j_gene
TGTGCCAGCAGTTATATCGCCCGGGAGCGGGAGACCCAGTACTTC	CASSYIARERETQYF	.	.	TRBV6-2/TRBV6-3	TRBJ2-5
TGTGCCACCAGTGGGCCCAATAGCAATCAGCCCCAGCATTTT	CATSGPNSNQPQHF	.	.	TRBV24-1	TRBJ1-5
TGCGCCAGCAGCCAAAGGTGGAGCCGGGACCCAAGTAATGAAAAACTGTTTTTT	CASSQRWSRDPSNEKLFF	.	.	TRBV4-3	TRBJ1-4
TGCGCCAGCAGCCAGGGAGCGGGAGTTGGCTACGAGCAGTACTTC	CASSQGAGVGYEQYF	few	TRBD2	TRBV4-3	TRBJ2-7
TGTGCCAGCAGCTTAGAAGGCCGTTCCTACAATGAGCAGTTCTTC	CASSLEGRSYNEQFF	once	.	TRBV7-9	TRBJ2-1
TGTGCCAGCAGCGTAGATCCCGCAGTTCAAGAGACCCAGTACTTC	CASSVDPAVQETQYF	once	.	TRBV9	TRBJ2-5
TGTGCCAGCAGTCGGGGGGGCGCTGAAGCTTTCTTT	CASSRGGAEAFF	once	.	TRBV12-3/TRBV12-4	TRBJ1-1
TGTGCCAGCAGCTTTGGACTAGCGGGGAGAAATGAGCAGTTCTTC	CASSFGLAGRNEQFF	.	TRBD2	TRBV7-9	TRBJ2-1
TGTGCCAGCAGTGAAGCGGGATGGAGGGGAGAGGGCTACACCTTC	CASSEAGWRGEGYTF	.	.	TRBV6-1	TRBJ1-2
TGCAGTGCTAGTGGAGCGGGGGTGGTAGATACGCAGTATTTT	CSASGAGVVDTQYF	.	TRBD2	TRBV20-1	TRBJ2-3
TGTGCCAGCTCACCTCTCGGAGAGACCCAGTACTTC	CASSPLGETQYF	.	.	TRBV18	TRBJ2-5
TGTGCCAGCAGCTTAAGGACAGGGGAGTCCTACGAGCAGTACTTC	CASSLRTGESYEQYF	.	TRBD1	TRBV7-8	TRBJ2-7
TGTGCCAGCAGCTTGACTAGCGGGGGGCCAAGCGAGCAGTACTTC	CASSLTSGGPSEQYF	.	TRBD2	TRBV7-2	TRBJ2-7
TGTGCCAGCAGTTTAAGGGTTTCGCGAGGCTACACCTTC	CASSLRVSRGYTF	.	.	TRBV28	TRBJ1-2
TGTGCCAGCAGCTTGGAAGGGAACACTGAAGCTTTCTTT	CASSLEGNTEAFF	.	.	TRBV5-6	TRBJ1-1
TGTGCCACCAGTGAGCCCGGGACAGGGAATGAAAAACTGTTTTTT	CATSEPGTGNEKLFF	.	TRBD1	TRBV24-1	TRBJ1-4
TGTGCCTGGAGTCTGATAAACTCCTACGAGCAGTACTTC	CAWSLINSYEQYF	.	.	TRBV30	TRBJ2-7
TGTGCCAGCAGCTTCCAACCGGGATTCAATGAGCAGTTCTTC	CASSFQPGFNEQFF	.	.	TRBV7-2	TRBJ2-1
TGTGCCAGCAGCTACTCAACGCCCTGGACAGACTACGAGCAGTACTTC	CASSYSTPWTDYEQYF	few	.	TRBV27	TRBJ2-7
TGTGCCAGCAGCTTAGAAGGAGCCTATGGCTACACCTTC	CASSLEGAYGYTF	.	.	TRBV11-1	TRBJ1-2
TGTGCCATCAGTGATGGAGGAGGTGGCTACACCTTC	CAISDGGGGYTF	.	.	TRBV10-3	TRBJ1-2
TGTGCCAGTAGCGTGGACAGGTGGGGCAATCAGCCCCAGCATTTT	CASSVDRWGNQPQHF	.	TRBD1	TRBV19	TRBJ1-5
TGCGCCAGCAGCGCGCAGGGGGCGGCCGAAGCTTTCTTT	CASSAQGAAEAFF	once	TRBD1	TRBV5-1	TRBJ1-1
TGTGCCAGCCGGGGAGGTATTGGGACCAATCAGCCCCAGCATTTT	CASRGGIGTNQPQHF	.	.	TRBV6-5	TRBJ1-5
TGTGCCAGCAGGACCCAAGTAACCGGGGAGCTGTTTTTT	CASRTQVTGELFF	.	.	TRBV28	TRBJ2-2
TGTGCCAGCAGCACTACTACAGGGGGTTCGTACGAGCAGTACTTC	CASSTTTGGSYEQYF	.	TRBD1	TRBV28	TRBJ2-7
TGTGCCAGCAGTTACGGCAGGGGGCAAGGAATTTCACCCCTCCACTTT	CASSYGRGQGISPLHF	.	TRBD1	TRBV6-2/TRBV6-3	TRBJ1-6
TGTGCCAGCAGCGCGTCGGGAGGGCCGAACACTGAAGCTTTCTTT	CASSASGGPNTEAFF	.	.	TRBV9	TRBJ1-1
TGTGCCAGCAGCCTCTACGGGACAGGTTCGTACGAGCAGTACTTC	CASSLYGTGSYEQYF	.	TRBD1	TRBV3-1/TRBV3-2	TRBJ2-7
TGTGCCAGCAGTTACCCAAGTACTGACAGGGAGAATTCACCCCTCCACTTT	CASSYPSTDRENSPLHF	once	TRBD1	TRBV6-2/TRBV6-3	TRBJ1-6
TGTGCCAGCAGGAGGGGACACCGCTCTGGAAACACCATATATTTT	CASRRGHRSGNTIYF	.	.	TRBV9	TRBJ1-3
TGTGCCAGCAGCTTGGTTGGTAACTCCTACGAGCAGTACTTC	CASSLVGNSYEQYF	.	.	TRBV5-6	TRBJ2-7
TGCGCCAGCAGCAACGGGACTAGCGGAACCTACGAGCAGTACTTC	CASSNGTSGTYEQYF	.	TRBD2	TRBV5-1	TRBJ2-7
TGTGCCAGCAGTGAAGACCCAGCCTCCTACAATGAGCAGTTCTTC	CASSEDPASYNEQFF	.	.	TRBV6-1	TRBJ2-1
TGTGCCAGCAGTTTATACGGGACAGGCATGAACACTGAAGCTTTCTTT	CASSLYGTGMNTEAFF	.	TRBD1	TRBV27	TRBJ1-1
TGTGCCAGCAGCCAAGGTGCGGTGGTCCCGGGACACCGAGGAGGTTCTGGAAACACCATATATTTT	CASSQGAVVPGHRGGSGNTIYF	.	.	TRBV4-2	TRBJ1-3